This TCR beta chain was profiled in a study of blood T cell repertoires in COVID-19. Profiled with immunoSEQ multiplex PCR; TCRdb holds only in-frame clones, not every one. The profile shows fewer than 250,000 clones, around four fifths of them singletons. The sequenced material came from peripheral blood. The clonotype originates from a woman of 80 years or more with COVID-19, enrolled during active disease.

In DNA, the CDR3 is TGTGCCAGCTCACCGTCTCGACAGACTACTGAAGCTTTCTTT. Its protein product is CASSPSRQTTEAFF. V gene TRBV18 combines with J gene TRBJ1-1; D may be TRBD1 (5 bases). Germline V gene lookup returns CDR1 KGHSH and CDR2 LQKENI. This CDR3 is built from 14 residues. Trimming removed 3 bases at V and 5 bases at J, with 13 bases between. Looking up the rest from reference TRBV18 and TRBJ1-1 gives the full variable domain: NAGVMQNPRHLVRRRGQEARLRCSPMKGHSHVYWYRQLPEEGLKFMVYLQKENIIDESGMPKERFSAEFPKEGPSILRIQQVVRGDSAAYFCASSPSRQTTEAFFGQGTRLTVV.